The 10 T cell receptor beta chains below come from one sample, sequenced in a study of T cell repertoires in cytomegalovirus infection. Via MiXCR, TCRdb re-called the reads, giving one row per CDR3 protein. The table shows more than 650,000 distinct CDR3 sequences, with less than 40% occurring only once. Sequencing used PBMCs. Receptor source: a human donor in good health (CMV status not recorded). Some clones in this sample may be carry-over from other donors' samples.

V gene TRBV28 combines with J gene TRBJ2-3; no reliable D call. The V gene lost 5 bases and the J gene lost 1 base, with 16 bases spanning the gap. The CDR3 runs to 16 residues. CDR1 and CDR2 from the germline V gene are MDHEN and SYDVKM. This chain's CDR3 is CASSPVRTLRTDTQYF. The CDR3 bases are TGTGCCAGCAGTCCCGTCCGGACCTTACGCACAGATACGCAGTATTTT.

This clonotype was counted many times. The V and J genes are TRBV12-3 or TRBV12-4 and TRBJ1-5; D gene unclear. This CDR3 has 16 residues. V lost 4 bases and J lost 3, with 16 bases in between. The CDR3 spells CASSSAGRGNNQPQHF. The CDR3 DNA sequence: TGTGCCAGCAGTTCCGCGGGGAGAGGGAACAATCAGCCCCAGCATTTT.

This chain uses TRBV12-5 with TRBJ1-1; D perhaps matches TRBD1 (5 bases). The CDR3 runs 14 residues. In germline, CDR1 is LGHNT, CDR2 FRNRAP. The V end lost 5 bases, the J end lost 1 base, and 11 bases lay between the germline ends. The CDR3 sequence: CASGQGIGNTEAFF. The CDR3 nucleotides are TGTGCTAGTGGTCAGGGTATCGGGAACACTGAAGCTTTCTTT.

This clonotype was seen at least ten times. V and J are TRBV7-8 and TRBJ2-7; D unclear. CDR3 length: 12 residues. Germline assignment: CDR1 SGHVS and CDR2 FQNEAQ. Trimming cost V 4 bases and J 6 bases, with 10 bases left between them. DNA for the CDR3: TGTGCCAGCAGCTCGAGGCCCACCGAGCAGTACTTC. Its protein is CASSSRPTEQYF.

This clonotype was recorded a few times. The CDR3 loop is CASSLGRLAGRAYEQYF. CDR3 DNA: TGTGCCAGCAGTTTGGGGCGACTAGCGGGACGGGCCTACGAGCAGTACTTC. The chain couples TRBV12-3 or TRBV12-4 to TRBJ2-7, with TRBD2 matching over 11 bases. J was trimmed by 2 bases and V by 3 bases; bases with no gene match: 9. CDR3 length: 17 amino acids.

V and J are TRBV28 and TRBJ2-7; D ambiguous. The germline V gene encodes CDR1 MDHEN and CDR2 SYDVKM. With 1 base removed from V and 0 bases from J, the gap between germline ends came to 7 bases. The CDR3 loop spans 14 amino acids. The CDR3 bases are TGTGCCAGCAGTTTATCCAGGCCCTCCTACGAGCAGTACTTC. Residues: CASSLSRPSYEQYF.

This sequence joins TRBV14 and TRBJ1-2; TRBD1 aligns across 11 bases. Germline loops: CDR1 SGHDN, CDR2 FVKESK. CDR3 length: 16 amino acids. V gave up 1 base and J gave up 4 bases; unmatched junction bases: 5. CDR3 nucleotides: TGTGCCAGCAGCCAAGGGACAGGGGGCAGGAGCTATGGCTACACCTTC. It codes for CASSQGTGGRSYGYTF.

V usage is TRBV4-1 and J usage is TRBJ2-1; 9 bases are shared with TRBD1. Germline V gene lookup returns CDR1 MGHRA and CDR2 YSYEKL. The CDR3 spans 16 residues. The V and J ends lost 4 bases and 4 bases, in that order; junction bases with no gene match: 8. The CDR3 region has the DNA TGCGCCAGCAGCCCTCGACAGGGGGGGACTTACAATGAGCAGTTCTTC. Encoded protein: CASSPRQGGTYNEQFF.

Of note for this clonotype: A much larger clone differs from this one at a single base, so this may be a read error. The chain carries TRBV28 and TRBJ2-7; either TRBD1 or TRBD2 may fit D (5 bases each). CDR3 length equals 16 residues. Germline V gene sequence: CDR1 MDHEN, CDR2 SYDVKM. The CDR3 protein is CASSDAGHGASYDQYF. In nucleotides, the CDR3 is TGTGCCAGCAGTGACGCGGGCCACGGGGCTTCCTACGATCAGTACTTC.

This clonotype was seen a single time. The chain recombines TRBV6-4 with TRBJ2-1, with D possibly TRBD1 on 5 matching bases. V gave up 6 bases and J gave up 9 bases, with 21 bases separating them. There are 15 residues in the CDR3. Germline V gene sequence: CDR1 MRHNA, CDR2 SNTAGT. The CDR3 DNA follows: TGTGCCAGCAGCCCTAGTCAGGGTTTAGTCACTGAGCAGTTCTTC. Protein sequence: CASSPSQGLVTEQFF.